This T cell receptor beta chain was retrieved from a study of somatic mutations in cytotoxic T cells in rheumatoid arthritis. CDR1 and CDR2 from the germline V gene are SNHLY and FYNNEI. The V gene lost 3 bases and the J gene lost 3 bases, with 6 bases spanning the gap. CDR3 length: 12 residues. The table came from immunoSEQ multiplex PCR; TCRdb's copy has only in-frame clones and leaves some out. The sample lists approximately 12,000 clones, approximately 80% seen once, with over 11% in the top ten. What was sequenced was CD8+ T cells sorted from blood. The sequence came from a man aged 50-60 years in good health. The rearrangement uses TRBV2 and TRBJ2-7; tentatively, D is TRBD1 (5 bases). This CDR3 reads CASSDRVYEQYF. As DNA, the CDR3 is TGTGCCAGCAGTGACAGGGTCTACGAGCAGTACTTC. Using reference TRBV2 and TRBJ2-7 for the parts outside the CDR3, the full variable domain is EPEVTQTPSHQVTQMGQEVILRCVPISNHLYFYWYRQILGQKVEFLVSFYNNEISEKSEIFDDQFSVERPDGSNFTLKIRSTKLEDSAMYFCASSDRVYEQYFGPGTRLTVT.